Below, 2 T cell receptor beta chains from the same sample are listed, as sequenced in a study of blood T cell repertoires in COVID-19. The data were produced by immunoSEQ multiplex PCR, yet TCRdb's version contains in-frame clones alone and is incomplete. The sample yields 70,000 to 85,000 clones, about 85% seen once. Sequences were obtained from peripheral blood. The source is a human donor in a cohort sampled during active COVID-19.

The CDR3 reads CASSPGTSNNEQFF. The CDR3 DNA reads TGTGCCAGCAGCCCCGGGACTAGTAACAATGAGCAGTTCTTC. The V gene is TRBV11-3, the J gene TRBJ2-1, with 8 bases aligning to TRBD2. V lost 5 bases, J lost 5 bases, and 5 bases stayed unmatched. CDR3 size: 14 residues. Germline values: CDR1 SGHNT, CDR2 YENEEA.

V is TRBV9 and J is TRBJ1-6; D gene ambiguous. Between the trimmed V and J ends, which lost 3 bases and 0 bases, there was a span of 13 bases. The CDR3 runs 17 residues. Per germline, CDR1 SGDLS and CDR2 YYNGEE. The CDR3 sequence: CASSEGGKSSYNSPLHF. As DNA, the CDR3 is TGTGCCAGCAGCGAGGGAGGGAAGAGCTCCTATAATTCACCCCTCCACTTT.